The sequence of this T cell receptor beta chain was determined in a study of metastatic and nonmetastatic thyroid tumors. Across the whole study: For malignant and benign thyroid patients, tumor or nodule tissue and blood were the sources whose repertoires were compared.

Original methodology: To classify distant metastasis in papillary thyroid cancer, a model was built from CDR3 differences across clinicopathological groups. TCRdb re-called clones from the PCR reads using MiXCR. TCRdb, not the authors, supplied the V and J calls. The sample lists about 13,000 clones; approximately 23% were seen once. The study's findings and limits: Patients with malignant thyroid tumors reportedly had significantly higher TCR beta diversity than those with benign nodules, in blood and tumor.

Trimming shortened V by 2 bases and J by 0 bases, and 0 bases separated the two germline ends. Per the germline V gene, CDR1 is GTSNPN and CDR2 is SVGIG (reference sequence). The CDR3 sequence is 11 residues long. Treatment of any kind had been given to no patient before thyroid surgery. As regards this clone: Its antigen remains unknown.

The chain is built from TRBV30 and TRBJ2-3; D is unresolved. The sample comprised adjacent normal tissue. The TCR comes from a female donor with papillary thyroid cancer or a benign thyroid nodule (not recorded which). Some clones in this sample may be carry-over from other donors' samples. The CDR3 loop is CAWSSTDTQYF. The DNA of the CDR3 is TGTGCCTGGAGTAGCACAGATACGCAGTATTTT.